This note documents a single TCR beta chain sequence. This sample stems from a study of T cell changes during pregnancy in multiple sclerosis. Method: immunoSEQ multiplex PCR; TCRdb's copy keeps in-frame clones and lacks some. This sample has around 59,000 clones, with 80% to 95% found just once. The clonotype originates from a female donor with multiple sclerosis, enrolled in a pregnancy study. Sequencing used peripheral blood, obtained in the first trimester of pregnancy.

The CDR3 DNA reads TGTGCCAGCAGCTTGTCAGGGGCTCAGGGCTACACCTTC. Its translation: CASSLSGAQGYTF. This chain joins TRBV5-5 and TRBJ1-2, with D possibly being TRBD1 (6 bases). The CDR3 is 13 residues long. Germline V gives CDR1 SGHKS, CDR2 YYEKEE (reference sequence). The ends were cut back, 1 base at V and 8 bases at J, with 12 bases in the middle.